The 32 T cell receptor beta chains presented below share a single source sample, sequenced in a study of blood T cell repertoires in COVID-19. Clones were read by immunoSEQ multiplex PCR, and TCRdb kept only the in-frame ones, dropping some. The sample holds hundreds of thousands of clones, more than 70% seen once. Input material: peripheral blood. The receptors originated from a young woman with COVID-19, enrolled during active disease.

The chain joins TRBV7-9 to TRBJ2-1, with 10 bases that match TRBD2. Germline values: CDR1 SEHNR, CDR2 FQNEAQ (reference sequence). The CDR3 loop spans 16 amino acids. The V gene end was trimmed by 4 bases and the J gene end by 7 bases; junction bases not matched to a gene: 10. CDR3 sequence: CASSSLAGGWGNEQFF. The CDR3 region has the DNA TGTGCCAGCAGCTCCTTAGCGGGAGGCTGGGGGAATGAGCAGTTCTTC.

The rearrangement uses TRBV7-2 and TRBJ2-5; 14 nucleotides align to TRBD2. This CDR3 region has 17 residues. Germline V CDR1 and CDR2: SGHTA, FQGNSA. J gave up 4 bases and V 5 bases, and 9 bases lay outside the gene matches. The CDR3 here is CASSLGGLAGVGETQYF. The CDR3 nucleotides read TGTGCCAGCAGCCTAGGGGGACTAGCGGGAGTCGGAGAGACCCAGTACTTC. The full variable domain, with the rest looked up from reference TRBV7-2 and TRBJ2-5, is GAGVSQSPSNKVTEKGKDVELRCDPISGHTALYWYRQSLGQGLEFLIYFQGNSAPDKSGLPSDRFSAERTGGSVSTLTIQRTQQEDSAVYLCASSLGGLAGVGETQYFGPGTRLLVL.

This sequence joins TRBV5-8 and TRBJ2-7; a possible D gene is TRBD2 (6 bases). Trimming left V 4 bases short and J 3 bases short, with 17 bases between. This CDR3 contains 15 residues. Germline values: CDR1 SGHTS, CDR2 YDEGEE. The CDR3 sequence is CASSAPFGGVYEQYF. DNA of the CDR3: TGTGCCAGCAGCGCGCCCTTCGGGGGAGTCTACGAGCAGTACTTC.

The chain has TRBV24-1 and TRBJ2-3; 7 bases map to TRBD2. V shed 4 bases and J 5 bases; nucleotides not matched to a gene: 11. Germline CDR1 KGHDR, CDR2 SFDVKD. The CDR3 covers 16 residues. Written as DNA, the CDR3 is TGTGCCACCAGTGAGGGGGGGACCTTTGGGGGAGATACGCAGTATTTT. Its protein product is CATSEGGTFGGDTQYF.

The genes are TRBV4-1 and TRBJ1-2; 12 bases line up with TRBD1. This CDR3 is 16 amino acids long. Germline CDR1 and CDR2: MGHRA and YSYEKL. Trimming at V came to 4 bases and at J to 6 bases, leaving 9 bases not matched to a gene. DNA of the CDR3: TGCGCCAGCAGCCCGACCGGGACAGGGGGCTTCAATGGCTACACCTTC. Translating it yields CASSPTGTGGFNGYTF.

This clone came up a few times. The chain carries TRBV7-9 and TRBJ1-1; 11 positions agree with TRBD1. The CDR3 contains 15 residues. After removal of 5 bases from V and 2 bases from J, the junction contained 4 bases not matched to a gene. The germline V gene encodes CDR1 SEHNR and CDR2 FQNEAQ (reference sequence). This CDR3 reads CASSLDRGPNTEAFF. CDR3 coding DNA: TGTGCCAGCAGCCTGGACAGGGGGCCCAACACTGAAGCTTTCTTT.

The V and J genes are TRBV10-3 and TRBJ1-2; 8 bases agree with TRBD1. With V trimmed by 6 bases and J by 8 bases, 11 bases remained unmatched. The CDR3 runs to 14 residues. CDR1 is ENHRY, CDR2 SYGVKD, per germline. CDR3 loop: CAISVGQEVSGYTF. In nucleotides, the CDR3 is TGTGCCATCAGCGTGGGACAGGAGGTCTCGGGCTACACCTTC.

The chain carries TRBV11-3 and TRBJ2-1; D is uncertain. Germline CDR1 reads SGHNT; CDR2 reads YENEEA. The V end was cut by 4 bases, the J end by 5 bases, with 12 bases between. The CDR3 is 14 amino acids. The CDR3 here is CASSSLPSNNEQFF. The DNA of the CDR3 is TGTGCCAGCAGCTCCCTCCCGAGCAACAATGAGCAGTTCTTC.

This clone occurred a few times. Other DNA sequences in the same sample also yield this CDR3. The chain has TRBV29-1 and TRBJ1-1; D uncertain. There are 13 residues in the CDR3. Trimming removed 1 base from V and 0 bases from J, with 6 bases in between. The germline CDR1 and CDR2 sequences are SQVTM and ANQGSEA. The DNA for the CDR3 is TGCAGCGTTGAAGCCGGGGTGAACACTGAAGCTTTCTTT. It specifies CSVEAGVNTEAFF. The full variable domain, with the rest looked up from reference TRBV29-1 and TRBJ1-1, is SAVISQKPSRDICQRGTSLTIQCQVDSQVTMMFWYRQQPGQSLTLIATANQGSEATYESGFVIDKFPISRPNLTFSTLTVSNMSPEDSSIYLCSVEAGVNTEAFFGQGTRLTVV.

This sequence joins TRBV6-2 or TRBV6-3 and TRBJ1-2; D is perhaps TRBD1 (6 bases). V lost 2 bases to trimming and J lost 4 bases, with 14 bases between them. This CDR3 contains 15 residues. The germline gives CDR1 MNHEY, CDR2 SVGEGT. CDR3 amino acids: CASSYDVDSAYGYTF. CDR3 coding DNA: TGTGCCAGCAGTTACGATGTGGACAGTGCCTATGGCTACACCTTC.

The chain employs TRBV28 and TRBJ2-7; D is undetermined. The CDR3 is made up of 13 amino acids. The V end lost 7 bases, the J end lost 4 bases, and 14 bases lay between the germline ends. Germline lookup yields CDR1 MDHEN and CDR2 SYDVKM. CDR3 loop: CASTGPSAYEQYF. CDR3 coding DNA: TGTGCCAGCACAGGCCCCTCCGCGTACGAGCAGTACTTC.

In nucleotides, the CDR3 is TGTGCCAGCAGCTTAGCTAGCGGGGCGGGGGCAGATACGCAGTATTTT. This gives the protein CASSLASGAGADTQYF. V is TRBV7-2 and J is TRBJ2-3; 8 positions agree with TRBD2. This CDR3 has 16 residues. Germline V gene data show CDR1 as SGHTA and CDR2 as FQGNSA. J was trimmed by 4 bases and V by 0 bases; bases with no gene match: 6. The whole variable domain, filled in from reference TRBV7-2 and TRBJ2-3, reads GAGVSQSPSNKVTEKGKDVELRCDPISGHTALYWYRQSLGQGLEFLIYFQGNSAPDKSGLPSDRFSAERTGGSVSTLTIQRTQQEDSAVYLCASSLASGAGADTQYFGPGTRLTVL.

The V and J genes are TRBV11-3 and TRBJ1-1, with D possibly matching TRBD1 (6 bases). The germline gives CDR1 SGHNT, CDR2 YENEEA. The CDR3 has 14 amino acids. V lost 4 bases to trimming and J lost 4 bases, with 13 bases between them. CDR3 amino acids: CASSSNREATEAFF. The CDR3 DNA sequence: TGTGCCAGCAGCTCAAACAGGGAAGCCACTGAAGCTTTCTTT.

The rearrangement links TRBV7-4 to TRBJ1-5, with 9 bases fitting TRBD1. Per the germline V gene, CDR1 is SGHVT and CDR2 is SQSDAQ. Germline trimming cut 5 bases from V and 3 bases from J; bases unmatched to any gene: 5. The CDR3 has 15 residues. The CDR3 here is CASSRHRGHNQPQHF. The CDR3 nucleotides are TGTGCCAGCAGCCGCCACAGGGGGCACAATCAGCCCCAGCATTTT.

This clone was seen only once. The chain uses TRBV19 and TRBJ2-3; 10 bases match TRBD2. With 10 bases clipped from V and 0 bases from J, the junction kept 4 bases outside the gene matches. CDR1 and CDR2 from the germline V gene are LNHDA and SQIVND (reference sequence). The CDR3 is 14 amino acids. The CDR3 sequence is CATQTSGSTDTQYF. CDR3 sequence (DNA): TGTGCCACCCAGACTAGCGGGAGCACAGATACGCAGTATTTT.

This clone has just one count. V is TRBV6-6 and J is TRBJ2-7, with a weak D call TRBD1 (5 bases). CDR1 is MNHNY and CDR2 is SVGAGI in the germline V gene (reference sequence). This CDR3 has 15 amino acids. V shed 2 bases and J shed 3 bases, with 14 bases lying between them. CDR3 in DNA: TGTGCCAGCAGTTACGGTTTGTCAGGGTACTACGAGCAGTACGTC. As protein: CASSYGLSGYYEQYV.

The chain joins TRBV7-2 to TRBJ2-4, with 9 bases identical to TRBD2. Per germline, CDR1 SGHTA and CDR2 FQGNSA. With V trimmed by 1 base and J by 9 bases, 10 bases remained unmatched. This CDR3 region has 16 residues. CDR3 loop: CASSLVVGTSPGIQYF. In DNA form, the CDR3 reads TGTGCCAGCAGCTTAGTTGTTGGGACTAGCCCCGGCATTCAGTACTTC.

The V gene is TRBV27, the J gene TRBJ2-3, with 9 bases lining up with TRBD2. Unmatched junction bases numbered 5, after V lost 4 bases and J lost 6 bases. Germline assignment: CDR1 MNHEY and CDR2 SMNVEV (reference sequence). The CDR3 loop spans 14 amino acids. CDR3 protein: CASSYSGRPDTQYF. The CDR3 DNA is TGTGCCAGCAGTTACAGCGGGAGGCCCGATACGCAGTATTTT.

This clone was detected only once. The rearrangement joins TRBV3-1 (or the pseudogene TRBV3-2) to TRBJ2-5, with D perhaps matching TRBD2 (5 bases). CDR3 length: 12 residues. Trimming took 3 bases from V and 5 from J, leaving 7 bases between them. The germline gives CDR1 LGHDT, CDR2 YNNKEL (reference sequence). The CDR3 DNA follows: TGTGCCAGCAGCCAGAGGAGGGAGACCCAGTACTTC. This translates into CASSQRRETQYF.

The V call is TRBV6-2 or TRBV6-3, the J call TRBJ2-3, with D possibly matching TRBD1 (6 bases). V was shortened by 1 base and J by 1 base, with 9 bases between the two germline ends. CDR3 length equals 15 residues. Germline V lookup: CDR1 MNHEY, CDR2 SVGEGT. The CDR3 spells CASSYLQGGTDTQYF. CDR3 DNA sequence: TGTGCCAGCAGTTACTTACAGGGTGGCACAGATACGCAGTATTTT.

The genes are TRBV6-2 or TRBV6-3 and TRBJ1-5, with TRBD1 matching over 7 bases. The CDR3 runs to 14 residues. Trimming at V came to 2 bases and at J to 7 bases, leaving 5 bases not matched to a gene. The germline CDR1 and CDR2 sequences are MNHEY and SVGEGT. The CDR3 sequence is CASSYRRQGQPQHF. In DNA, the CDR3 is TGTGCCAGCAGTTACCGAAGACAGGGACAGCCCCAGCATTTT.

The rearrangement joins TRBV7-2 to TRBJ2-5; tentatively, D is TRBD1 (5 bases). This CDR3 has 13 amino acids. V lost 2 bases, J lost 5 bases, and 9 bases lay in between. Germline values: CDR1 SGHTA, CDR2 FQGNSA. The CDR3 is CASSLRGAETQYF. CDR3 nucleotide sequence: TGTGCCAGCAGCTTAAGGGGCGCGGAGACCCAGTACTTC.

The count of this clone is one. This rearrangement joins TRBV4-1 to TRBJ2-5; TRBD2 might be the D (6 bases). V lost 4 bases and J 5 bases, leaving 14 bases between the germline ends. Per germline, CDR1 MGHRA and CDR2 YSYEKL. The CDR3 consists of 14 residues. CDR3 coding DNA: TGCGCCAGCAGCCGAGACAGCGGAGGGGAGACCCAGTACTTC. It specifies CASSRDSGGETQYF.

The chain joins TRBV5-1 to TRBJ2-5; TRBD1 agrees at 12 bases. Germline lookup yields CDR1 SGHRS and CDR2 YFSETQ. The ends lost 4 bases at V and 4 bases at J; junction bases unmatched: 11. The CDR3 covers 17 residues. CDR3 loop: CASSPGGTGGVGETQYF. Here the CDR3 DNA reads TGCGCCAGCAGCCCAGGGGGGACAGGGGGCGTCGGAGAGACCCAGTACTTC. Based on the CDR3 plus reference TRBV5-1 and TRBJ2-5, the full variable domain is KAGVTQTPRYLIKTRGQQVTLSCSPISGHRSVSWYQQTPGQGLQFLFEYFSETQRNKGNFPGRFSGRQFSNSRSEMNVSTLELGDSALYLCASSPGGTGGVGETQYFGPGTRLLVL.

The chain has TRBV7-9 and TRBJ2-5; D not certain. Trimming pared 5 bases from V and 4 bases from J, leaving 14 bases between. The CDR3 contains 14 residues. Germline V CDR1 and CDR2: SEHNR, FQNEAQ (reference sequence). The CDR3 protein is CASSPNDSRETQYF. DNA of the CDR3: TGTGCCAGCAGCCCCAACGACTCGCGAGAGACCCAGTACTTC.

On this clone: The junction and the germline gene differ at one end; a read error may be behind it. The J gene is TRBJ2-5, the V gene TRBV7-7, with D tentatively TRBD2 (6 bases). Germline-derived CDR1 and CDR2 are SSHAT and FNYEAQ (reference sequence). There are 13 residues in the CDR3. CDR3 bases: TGTGCTAGCAGCTCACGGGAGAGGGAGACCCAGTACTTC. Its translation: CASSSRERETQYF.

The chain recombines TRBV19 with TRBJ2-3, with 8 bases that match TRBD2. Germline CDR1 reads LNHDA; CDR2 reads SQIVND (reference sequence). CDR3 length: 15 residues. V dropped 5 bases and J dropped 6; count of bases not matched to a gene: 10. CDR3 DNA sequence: TGTGCCAGTAGTCTCGGACTAGCCCACGCGGATACGCAGTATTTT. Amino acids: CASSLGLAHADTQYF.

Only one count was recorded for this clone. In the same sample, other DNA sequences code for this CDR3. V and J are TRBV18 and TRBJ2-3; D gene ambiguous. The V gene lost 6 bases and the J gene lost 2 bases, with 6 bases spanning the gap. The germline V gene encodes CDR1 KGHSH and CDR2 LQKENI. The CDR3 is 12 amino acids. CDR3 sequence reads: CASSPSTDTQYF. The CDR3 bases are TGTGCCAGCTCCCCTTCCACAGATACGCAGTATTTT.

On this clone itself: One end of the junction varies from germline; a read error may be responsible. Here the CDR3 DNA reads TGTGCCAGCAGTCGTTCTAGCGGGAGCCAAGGGACCCAGTACTTC. Translated, it gives CASSRSSGSQGTQYF. This chain connects TRBV6-5 to TRBJ2-5, with TRBD2 matching 10 bases. The CDR3 spans 15 residues. The germline CDR1 and CDR2 sequences are MNHEY and SVGAGI.

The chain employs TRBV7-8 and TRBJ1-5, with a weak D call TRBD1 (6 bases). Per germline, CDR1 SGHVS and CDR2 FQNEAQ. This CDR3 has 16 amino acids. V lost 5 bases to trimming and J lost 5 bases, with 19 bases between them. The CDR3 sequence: CASSILQGGIDQPQHF. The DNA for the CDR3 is TGTGCCAGCAGCATATTACAGGGCGGTATCGATCAGCCCCAGCATTTT.

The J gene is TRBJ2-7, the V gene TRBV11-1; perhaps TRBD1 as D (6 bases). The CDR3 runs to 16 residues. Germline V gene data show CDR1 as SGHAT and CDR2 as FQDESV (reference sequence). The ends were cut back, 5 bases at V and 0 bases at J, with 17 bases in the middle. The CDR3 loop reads CASSRLGGPSSYEQYF. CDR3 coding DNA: TGTGCCAGCAGCCGACTTGGGGGCCCCAGCTCCTACGAGCAGTACTTC.

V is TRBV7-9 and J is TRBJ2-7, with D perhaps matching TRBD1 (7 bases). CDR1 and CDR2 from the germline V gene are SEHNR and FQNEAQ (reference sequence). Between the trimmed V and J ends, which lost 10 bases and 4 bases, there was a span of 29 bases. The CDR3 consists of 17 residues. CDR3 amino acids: CAINRNLGGTELYEQYF. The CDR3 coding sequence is TGTGCCATCAACCGAAACCTTGGGGGGACAGAATTATACGAGCAGTACTTC. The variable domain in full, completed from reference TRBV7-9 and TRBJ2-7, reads DTGVSQNPRHKITKRGQNVTFRCDPISEHNRLYWYRQTLGQGPEFLTYFQNEAQLEKSRLLSDRFSAERPKGSFSTLEIQRTEQGDSAMYLCAINRNLGGTELYEQYFGPGTRLTVT.